The entry below describes one TCR beta chain. In its sample, this clonotype was seen many times. No cognate antigen has been identified for it. No base-level quality is on record; no much larger clone is a single base apart. The data were taken from a study of T-cell reconstitution after alpha-beta-depleted transplantation in children (TCRdb year 2016). At the level of the whole study: Using TCR repertoire profiling, the study followed T-cell immune reconstitution in a quantitative way in children after TCRalphabeta/CD19-depleted allogeneic hematopoietic cell transplantation. The investigation overall reported the following: Apparently early alphabetaT-cell count recovery about two months after transplant reportedly relied on only several hundred rapidly expanded clones derived from non-depleted graft cells. Over the following months the frequencies of hyperexpanded clones went down, and after one year T-cell counts and TCRbeta diversity were mostly credited to newly produced T cells. In some patients, the high TCRbeta diversity seen at day 60 was put down to recipient T cells and intrathymic progenitors that had survived conditioning.

The library came from PCR. Sequencer: Illumina HiSeq 2500. TCR libraries were prepared with molecular barcoding, using unique molecular identifiers to normalize TCRbeta repertoire quantification. TCRdb reprocessing: public reads trimmed at Q25 with fastp, clones called with MiXCR, in-frame beta chains kept. Rows matching on CDR3 protein sequence are summarized as one entry with the most common DNA and genes. For this sample the table gives about 580,000 distinct CDR3 sequences, of which roughly 24% were detected only once. 13% to 15% of the sample is in the top ten clones. Reading the label with the study, this specimen's treatment or condition is: allogeneic hematopoietic cell transplantation with graft depleted of TCRalphabeta T cells and CD19 B cells. Transplant recipients were children who received TCRalphabeta/CD19-depleted allogeneic hematopoietic cell grafts. This material consisted of PBMCs, mostly from graft donor cells, taken 360 days after TCRalphabeta/CD19-depleted stem cell transplant. This TCR derives from a boy less than two years old who had a stem cell transplant for acute myeloid leukemia, so the T cells may come from the graft donor.

The DNA reads as follows: TGTGCCAGCAGGGTGGGACAAGATACGCAGTATTTT. It encodes CASRVGQDTQYF. The chain is assembled from TRBV12-3 or TRBV12-4 and TRBJ2-3, and perhaps TRBD1 as D gene, on 6 matching bases. The V end loses 6 bases and the J end loses 5 bases, and a stretch of 9 bases separates them. From cysteine to phenylalanine, the CDR3 is 12 amino acids long. The entry retains the CDR3 DNA only, 36 bases that are in frame from base 1.